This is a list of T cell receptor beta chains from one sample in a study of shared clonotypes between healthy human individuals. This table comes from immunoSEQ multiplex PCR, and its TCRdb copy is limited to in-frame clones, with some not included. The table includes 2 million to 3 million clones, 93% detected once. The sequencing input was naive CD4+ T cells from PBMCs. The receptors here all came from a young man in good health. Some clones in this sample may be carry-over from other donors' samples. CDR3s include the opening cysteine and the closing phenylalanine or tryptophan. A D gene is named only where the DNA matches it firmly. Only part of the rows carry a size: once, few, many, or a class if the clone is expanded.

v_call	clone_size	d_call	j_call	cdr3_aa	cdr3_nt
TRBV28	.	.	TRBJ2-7	CASSRRGEQYF	TGTGCCAGCAGTAGACGGGGCGAGCAGTACTTC
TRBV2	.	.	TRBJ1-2	CASSYTYREVNYGYTF	TGTGCCAGCTCGTATACTTACAGGGAGGTCAACTATGGCTACACCTTC
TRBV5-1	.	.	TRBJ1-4	CASSLEPLRGEKLFF	TGCGCCAGCAGCTTGGAGCCTCTGAGGGGTGAAAAACTGTTTTTT
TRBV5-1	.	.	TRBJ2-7	CASSTNTRGGLRFYEQYF	TGCGCCAGCAGCACAAATACCAGAGGTGGCCTTAGATTCTACGAGCAGTACTTC
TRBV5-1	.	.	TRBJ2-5	CASSSHYWPGETQYF	TGCGCCAGCAGCTCTCATTACTGGCCTGGGGAGACCCAGTACTTC
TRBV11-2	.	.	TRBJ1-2	CASSSYRRGQAGYGYTF	TGTGCCAGCAGCTCATACCGCAGAGGGCAGGCAGGCTATGGCTACACCTTC
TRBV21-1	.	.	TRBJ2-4	CASSKVPPVETLAKNIQYF	TGTGCCAGCAGCAAAGTCCCGCCAGTGGAGACACTAGCCAAAAACATTCAGTACTTC
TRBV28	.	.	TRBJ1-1	CATRPRGTEAFF	TGTGCCACCAGGCCGAGAGGGACTGAAGCTTTCTTT
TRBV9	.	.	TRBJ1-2	CASSVGGVDYGYTF	TGTGCCAGCAGCGTAGGCGGGGTGGACTATGGCTACACCTTC
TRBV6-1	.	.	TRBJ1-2	CASSEAARNYGYTF	TGTGCCAGCAGTGAAGCGGCTCGCAACTATGGCTACACCTTC
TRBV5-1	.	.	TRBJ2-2	CASSLDIIGNTGELFF	TGCGCCAGCAGCTTGGATATTATTGGGAACACCGGGGAGCTGTTTTTT
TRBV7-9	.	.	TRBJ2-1	CASSFSRAEQFF	TGTGCCAGCAGCTTTTCCAGGGCCGAGCAGTTCTTC
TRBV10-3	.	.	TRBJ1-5	CAISESNGGTGPQHF	TGTGCCATCAGTGAGTCGAACGGTGGGACGGGGCCCCAGCATTTT
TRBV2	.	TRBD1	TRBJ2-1	CASSDGSGQADNEQFF	TGTGCCAGCAGTGATGGATCGGGACAGGCCGACAATGAGCAGTTCTTC
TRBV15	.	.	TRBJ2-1	CATSSPMGPTYNEQFF	TGTGCCACCAGCAGCCCGATGGGACCGACTTACAATGAGCAGTTCTTC
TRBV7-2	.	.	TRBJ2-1	CASSLVGTVSLSSYNEQFF	TGTGCCAGCAGCTTAGTCGGGACGGTTTCGTTAAGCTCCTACAATGAGCAGTTCTTC
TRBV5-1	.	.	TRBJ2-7	CASSLVPGETYEQYF	TGCGCCAGCAGCTTGGTACCGGGGGAAACCTACGAGCAGTACTTC
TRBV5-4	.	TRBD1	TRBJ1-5	CASSSGQGVNQPQHF	TGTGCCAGCAGCAGCGGACAGGGGGTCAATCAGCCCCAGCATTTT
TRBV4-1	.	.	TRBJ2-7	CASSQDGLRPGPYEQYF	TGCGCCAGCAGCCAAGATGGGTTAAGACCAGGACCCTACGAGCAGTACTTC
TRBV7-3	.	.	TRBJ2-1	CASSLGARADAQFF	TGTGCCAGCAGCTTAGGCGCCAGGGCAGACGCTCAGTTCTTC
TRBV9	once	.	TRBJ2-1	CASSLTNAYNEQFF	TGTGCCAGCAGCCTCACAAATGCCTACAATGAGCAGTTCTTC
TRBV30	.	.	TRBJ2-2	CAWSVGVGELFF	TGTGCCTGGAGTGTTGGGGTCGGGGAGCTGTTTTTT
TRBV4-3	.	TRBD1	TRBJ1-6	CASSQDHGRGWGSPLHF	TGCGCCAGCAGCCAAGATCATGGCAGGGGGTGGGGTTCACCCCTCCACTTT
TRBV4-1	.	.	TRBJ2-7	CASSQVAYEQYF	TGCGCCAGCAGCCAAGTGGCGTACGAGCAGTACTTC
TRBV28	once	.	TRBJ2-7	CASSSHEQYF	TGTGCCAGCAGCTCCCACGAGCAGTACTTC
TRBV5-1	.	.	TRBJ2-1	CASSLVGIETPLIF	TGCGCCAGCAGCTTGGTTGGGATCGAGACCCCCTTGATCTTC
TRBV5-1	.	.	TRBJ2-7	CASSPAPSFSYEQYF	TGCGCCAGCAGCCCCGCACCCTCTTTCTCCTACGAGCAGTACTTC
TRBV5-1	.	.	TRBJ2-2	CASSFDGRSTGELFF	TGCGCCAGCAGCTTTGACGGGAGAAGCACCGGGGAGCTGTTTTTT
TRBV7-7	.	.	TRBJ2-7	CASSTRRDDEQYF	TGTGCCAGCAGCACCCGACGGGATGACGAGCAGTACTTC
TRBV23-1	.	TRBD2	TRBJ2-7	CASSPRPGLAAYEQYF	TGCGCCAGCAGTCCCAGACCGGGACTAGCGGCCTACGAGCAGTACTTC
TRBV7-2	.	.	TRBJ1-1	CASSRVRNTEAFF	TGTGCCAGCAGTAGGGTACGGAACACTGAAGCTTTCTTT
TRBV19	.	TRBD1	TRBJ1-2	CASSSRPGTGASGYTF	TGTGCCAGTAGTTCAAGGCCCGGGACAGGGGCCTCTGGCTACACCTTC
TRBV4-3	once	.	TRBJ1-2	CASSQKRVGPAAYGYTF	TGCGCCAGCAGCCAAAAGAGGGTTGGACCGGCCGCCTATGGCTACACCTTC
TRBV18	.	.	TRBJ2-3	CASSPSLAGGTDTQYF	TGTGCCAGCTCACCATCCCTAGCAGGGGGGACAGATACGCAGTATTTT
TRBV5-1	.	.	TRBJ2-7	CASSVGGQPYEQYF	TGCGCCAGCAGTGTCGGGGGACAGCCCTACGAGCAGTACTTC
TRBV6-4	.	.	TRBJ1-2	CASSFEPGQAHYGYTF	TGTGCCAGCAGTTTCGAACCGGGACAAGCCCACTATGGCTACACCTTC
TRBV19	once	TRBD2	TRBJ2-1	CASSIVSGLAPNIPNNEQFF	TGTGCCAGTAGTATAGTGTCGGGACTAGCACCCAATATACCGAACAATGAGCAGTTCTTC
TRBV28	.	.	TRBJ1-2	CASSLILNYGYTF	TGTGCCAGCAGTTTGATCTTAAACTATGGCTACACCTTC
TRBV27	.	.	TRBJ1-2	CASSSLGRQANYGYTF	TGTGCCAGCAGTTCCCTCGGGAGACAGGCAAACTATGGCTACACCTTC
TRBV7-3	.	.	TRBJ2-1	CASSPTPNNEQFF	TGTGCCAGCAGCCCGACCCCAAACAATGAGCAGTTCTTC
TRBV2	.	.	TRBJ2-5	CASSEAGALYF	TGTGCCAGCAGCGAGGCCGGGGCTTTGTACTTC
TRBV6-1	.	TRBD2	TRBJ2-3	CASSVVRRGGADTQYF	TGTGCCAGCAGTGTGGTCCGGCGGGGGGGTGCAGATACGCAGTATTTT